The rows below give T cell receptor beta chains drawn from one sample of a study of hypomethylating agent response in myelodysplastic syndrome. The table came from immunoSEQ multiplex PCR; TCRdb's copy has only in-frame clones and leaves some out. The sample includes around 3,000 clones, roughly nine tenths of them seen just once. Material: bone marrow, obtained before or after starting hypomethylating agent treatment for myelodysplastic syndrome (not recorded which). Receptor source: a human donor with myelodysplastic syndrome. The CDR3 runs from the conserved cysteine through the conserved F or W. A D gene is named only where the DNA matches it firmly. A row's size may be missing; if present it is once, few, many or a size class.

d_gene: .; abundance: .; v_gene: TRBV6-5; j_gene: TRBJ2-7; CDR3nt: TGTGCCAGCAGTTTGGACGGAACCTACGAGCAGTACTTC; CDR3aa: CASSLDGTYEQYF
d_gene: TRBD2; abundance: .; v_gene: TRBV4-3; j_gene: TRBJ2-1; CDR3nt: TGCGCCAGCAGCCTGGAGCCGGGGGGGCGCAATGAGCAGTTCTTC; CDR3aa: CASSLEPGGRNEQFF
d_gene: TRBD2; abundance: once; v_gene: TRBV11-1; j_gene: TRBJ2-1; CDR3nt: TGTGCCAGCAGCTTAGAAACCCTAGCGGGAAATGAGCAGTTCTTC; CDR3aa: CASSLETLAGNEQFF
d_gene: .; abundance: .; v_gene: TRBV6-5; j_gene: TRBJ2-7; CDR3nt: TGTGCCACTATCAGCCGGACAGCTGAGCAGTACTTC; CDR3aa: CATISRTAEQYF
d_gene: TRBD1; abundance: .; v_gene: TRBV10-3; j_gene: TRBJ2-4; CDR3nt: TGTGCCATCAGGACAGGGGGTCCCCCCAAAAACATTCAGTACTTC; CDR3aa: CAIRTGGPPKNIQYF
d_gene: .; abundance: few; v_gene: TRBV6-1; j_gene: TRBJ1-1; CDR3nt: TGTGCCAGCAGTCTGGAGGGGGTAGGCACTGAAGCTTTCTTT; CDR3aa: CASSLEGVGTEAFF
d_gene: TRBD1; abundance: once; v_gene: TRBV7-8; j_gene: TRBJ1-5; CDR3nt: TGTGCCAGCAGCCTCGGGGACAGGACTACCGCTGGCAATCAGCCCCAGCATTTT; CDR3aa: CASSLGDRTTAGNQPQHF
d_gene: .; abundance: .; v_gene: TRBV21-1; j_gene: TRBJ2-1; CDR3nt: TGTGCCCCCAATGTGGGAGGCATAGATGAGCAGTTCTTC; CDR3aa: CAPNVGGIDEQFF
d_gene: TRBD2; abundance: .; v_gene: TRBV7-9; j_gene: TRBJ2-7; CDR3nt: TGTGCCAGCAGCCTAGGCGGGGGGCGGGGGAGTACCTACGAGCAGTACTTC; CDR3aa: CASSLGGGRGSTYEQYF
d_gene: .; abundance: .; v_gene: TRBV6-5; j_gene: TRBJ1-6; CDR3nt: TGTGCCAGCCGCGACAGAATTAATTCACCCCTCCACTTT; CDR3aa: CASRDRINSPLHF
d_gene: .; abundance: .; v_gene: TRBV10-3; j_gene: TRBJ1-2; CDR3nt: TGTGCCATCAGTGAGCCTGCCAACAACTATGGCTACACCTTC; CDR3aa: CAISEPANNYGYTF
d_gene: TRBD1; abundance: .; v_gene: TRBV7-6; j_gene: TRBJ2-7; CDR3nt: TGTGCCAGCAGCTTAGCCCCCCCGGGACAGGGGGCGCAGTTCTACGAGCAGTACTTC; CDR3aa: CASSLAPPGQGAQFYEQYF
d_gene: .; abundance: .; v_gene: TRBV19; j_gene: TRBJ1-5; CDR3nt: TGTGCCAGTAGTATCAGCAGAAATCAGCCCCAGCATTTT; CDR3aa: CASSISRNQPQHF
d_gene: TRBD1; abundance: .; v_gene: TRBV7-2; j_gene: TRBJ2-7; CDR3nt: TGTGCCAGCAGCTTACTGGGACAGGGGGACGAGCAGTACTTC; CDR3aa: CASSLLGQGDEQYF